These T cell receptor beta chains were read from a single sample in a study of blood T cells in healthy people across ages. Using its own MiXCR run on the 5' RACE reads, TCRdb lists one record per CDR3 protein. The sample gives 1.5 million to 2 million distinct CDR3 sequences, about 49% of which show up once; less than 2.5% is in the top ten. The material sequenced was blood. Receptors were obtained from a woman aged 40 to 49 in good health. Both conserved end residues are part of each CDR3. Each record gives: J gene, D gene, V gene, clone size, CDR3 DNA, CDR3 protein. D genes are given only for firm matches. Not all rows give a size; the values are once, few, many and, for expanded clones, a class.

j_gene: TRBJ1-1; d_gene: TRBD1; v_gene: TRBV7-2; abundance: .; CDR3nt: TGTGCCAGCACAGCTTACGGGACAGTGAACACTGAAGCTTTCTTT; CDR3aa: CASTAYGTVNTEAFF
j_gene: TRBJ1-6; d_gene: TRBD1; v_gene: TRBV7-9; abundance: few; CDR3nt: TGTGCCAGCAGCTTAGGAGAACAGGGGGCTCATTCACCCCTCCACTTT; CDR3aa: CASSLGEQGAHSPLHF
j_gene: TRBJ2-7; d_gene: .; v_gene: TRBV6-1; abundance: .; CDR3nt: TGTGCCAGCAGGGGGAGGACAGTCTCCTACGAGCAGTACTTC; CDR3aa: CASRGRTVSYEQYF
j_gene: TRBJ2-1; d_gene: .; v_gene: TRBV7-2; abundance: .; CDR3nt: TGTGCCAGCAGCTTAGATCACGCGGTGCGAGAGCAGTTCTTC; CDR3aa: CASSLDHAVREQFF
j_gene: TRBJ1-4; d_gene: .; v_gene: TRBV12-3/TRBV12-4; abundance: .; CDR3nt: TGTGCCAGCAGTGTACAGGGAGGTAATGAAAAACTGTTTTTT; CDR3aa: CASSVQGGNEKLFF
j_gene: TRBJ2-5; d_gene: .; v_gene: TRBV5-1; abundance: .; CDR3nt: TGCGCCAGCACCCGGGGGACATCGGGCCAAGAGACCCAGTACTTC; CDR3aa: CASTRGTSGQETQYF
j_gene: TRBJ2-1; d_gene: .; v_gene: TRBV20-1; abundance: .; CDR3nt: TGCAGTGCCGCGGGACTCCCGAGCTCCTACAATGAGCAGTTCTTC; CDR3aa: CSAAGLPSSYNEQFF
j_gene: TRBJ2-3; d_gene: .; v_gene: TRBV4-1; abundance: .; CDR3nt: TGCGCCAGCAGCCAAGATTTTCTCGGGTCAGGCCCTGACTTTACGCAGTATTTT; CDR3aa: CASSQDFLGSGPDFTQYF
j_gene: TRBJ2-3; d_gene: .; v_gene: TRBV4-1; abundance: .; CDR3nt: TGCGCCAGCAGCCAAGACTACGTATTAACAGATACGCAGTATTTT; CDR3aa: CASSQDYVLTDTQYF
j_gene: TRBJ2-5; d_gene: .; v_gene: TRBV6-2/TRBV6-3; abundance: few; CDR3nt: TGTGCCAGCAGTTCTGGGGGTAAAGAGACCCAGTACTTC; CDR3aa: CASSSGGKETQYF
j_gene: TRBJ2-1; d_gene: .; v_gene: TRBV7-8; abundance: .; CDR3nt: TGTGCCAGCAGCGTTTCCCTGGGGGGGCTAAATGGGCAGTTCTTC; CDR3aa: CASSVSLGGLNGQFF
j_gene: TRBJ2-5; d_gene: .; v_gene: TRBV12-3/TRBV12-4; abundance: .; CDR3nt: TGTGCCGGCGGTCCCCCCACTGGGGGGAAATTGGGAGAGACCCAGTACTTC; CDR3aa: CAGGPPTGGKLGETQYF
j_gene: TRBJ2-7; d_gene: .; v_gene: TRBV20-1; abundance: .; CDR3nt: TGCAGTGCTAGGCTAAATTACGAGCAGTACTTC; CDR3aa: CSARLNYEQYF
j_gene: TRBJ2-7; d_gene: TRBD2; v_gene: TRBV6-1; abundance: many; CDR3nt: TGTGCCAGCAGTAAACTCACAGAGACTAGCGGGGGGGTCTACGAGCAGTACTTC; CDR3aa: CASSKLTETSGGVYEQYF
j_gene: TRBJ2-7; d_gene: .; v_gene: TRBV6-2/TRBV6-3; abundance: .; CDR3nt: TGTGCCAGCAGTTACTCGATCGGACAGATGCCCCCCTACGAGCAGTACTTC; CDR3aa: CASSYSIGQMPPYEQYF